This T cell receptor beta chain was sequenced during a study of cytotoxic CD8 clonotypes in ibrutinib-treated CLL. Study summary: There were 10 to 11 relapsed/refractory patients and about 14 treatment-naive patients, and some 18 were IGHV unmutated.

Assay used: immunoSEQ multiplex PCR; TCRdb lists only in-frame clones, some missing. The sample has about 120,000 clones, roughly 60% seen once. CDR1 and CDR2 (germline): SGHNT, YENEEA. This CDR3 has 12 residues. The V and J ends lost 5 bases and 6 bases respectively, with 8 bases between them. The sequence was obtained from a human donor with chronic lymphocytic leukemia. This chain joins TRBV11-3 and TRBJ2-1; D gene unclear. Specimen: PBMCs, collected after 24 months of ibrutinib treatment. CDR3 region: CASSLVFNEQFF. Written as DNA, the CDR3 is TGTGCCAGCAGCCTAGTTTTCAATGAGCAGTTCTTC.